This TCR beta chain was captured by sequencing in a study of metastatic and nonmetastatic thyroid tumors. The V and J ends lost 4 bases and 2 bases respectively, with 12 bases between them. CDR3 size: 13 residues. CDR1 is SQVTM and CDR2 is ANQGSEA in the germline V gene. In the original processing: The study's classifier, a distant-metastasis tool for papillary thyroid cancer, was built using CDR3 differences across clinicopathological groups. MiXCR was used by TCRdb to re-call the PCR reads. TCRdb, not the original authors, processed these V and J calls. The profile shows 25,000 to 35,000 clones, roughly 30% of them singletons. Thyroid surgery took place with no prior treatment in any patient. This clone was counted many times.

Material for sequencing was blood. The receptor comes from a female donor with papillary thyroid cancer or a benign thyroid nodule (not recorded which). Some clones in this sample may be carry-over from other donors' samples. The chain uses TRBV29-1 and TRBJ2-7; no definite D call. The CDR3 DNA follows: TGCAGCGTTGCTGCCGGTGCAACCTACGAGCAGTACTTC. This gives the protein CSVAAGATYEQYF.